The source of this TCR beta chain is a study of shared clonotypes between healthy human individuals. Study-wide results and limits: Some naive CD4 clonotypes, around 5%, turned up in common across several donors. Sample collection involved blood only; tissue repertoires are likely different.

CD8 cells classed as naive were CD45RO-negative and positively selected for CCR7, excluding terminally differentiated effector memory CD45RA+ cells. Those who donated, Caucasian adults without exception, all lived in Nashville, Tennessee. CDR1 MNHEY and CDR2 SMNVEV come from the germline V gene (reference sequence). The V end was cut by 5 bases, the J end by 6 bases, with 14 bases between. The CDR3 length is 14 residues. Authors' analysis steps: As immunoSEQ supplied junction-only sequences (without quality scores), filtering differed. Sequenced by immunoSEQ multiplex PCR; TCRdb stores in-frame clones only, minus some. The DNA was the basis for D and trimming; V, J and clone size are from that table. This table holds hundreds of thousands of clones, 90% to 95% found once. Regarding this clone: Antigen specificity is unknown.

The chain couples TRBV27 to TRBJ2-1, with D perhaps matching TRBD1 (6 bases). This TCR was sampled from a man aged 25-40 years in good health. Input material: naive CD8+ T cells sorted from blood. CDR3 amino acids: CASSAGTPGNEQFF. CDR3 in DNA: TGTGCCAGCAGTGCTGGGACACCAGGCAATGAGCAGTTCTTC.